This TCR beta chain appears in the sequencing data of a study of blood T cell repertoires in COVID-19. The method was immunoSEQ multiplex PCR; TCRdb's version includes in-frame clones alone and lacks a portion of them. The table shows 230,000 or so clones, with 70% to 85% occurring only once. Germline assignment: CDR1 SGHDT and CDR2 YYEEEE. The CDR3 is 16 amino acids. With 2 bases removed from V and 0 bases from J, the gap between germline ends came to 15 bases. The chain uses TRBV5-6 and TRBJ2-7; no firm D call. The sample comprised peripheral blood. This receptor was taken from a man in his forties who had recovered from COVID-19. The CDR3 loop is CASSFVDIKHSYEQYF. CDR3 coding DNA: TGTGCCAGCAGCTTTGTCGACATCAAACACTCCTACGAGCAGTACTTC. Drawing the rest from reference TRBV5-6 and TRBJ2-7, the complete variable domain is DAGVTQSPTHLIKTRGQQVTLRCSPKSGHDTVSWYQQALGQGPQFIFQYYEEEERQRGNFPDRFSGHQFPNYSSELNVNALLLGDSALYLCASSFVDIKHSYEQYFGPGTRLTVT.